This record looks at one T cell receptor (beta chain) sequence and its context. The sample is drawn from a study of T cell changes during pregnancy in multiple sclerosis. TCRdb's copy holds only in-frame clones and misses some; the assay was immunoSEQ multiplex PCR. The sample lists about 50,000 clones, around 93% occurring once. Unmatched junction bases numbered 8, after V lost 6 bases and J lost 2 bases. Looked up from germline, CDR1 is SNHLY and CDR2 is FYNNEI. The CDR3 consists of 15 residues. The receptor comes from a female donor with multiple sclerosis, enrolled in a pregnancy study. Material: CD8+ T cells from peripheral blood mononuclear cells, obtained after pregnancy. V usage is TRBV2 and J usage is TRBJ1-2; the match to TRBD1 covers 8 bases. CDR3 sequence reads: CASRGAQGENYGYTF. CDR3 bases: TGTGCCAGCAGGGGGGCACAGGGGGAGAACTATGGCTACACCTTC.